The 21 T cell receptor beta chains in this list originate from one sample, sequenced in a study of T cell responses to AZD1222 COVID-19 vaccine. Repertoires were generated with immunoSEQ multiplex PCR, while TCRdb's copy carries only in-frame clones and drops some. The table lists some 80,000 clones, around 89% of them singletons, with around 6% in the top ten. The sequencing used peripheral blood, collected on day 0 of AZD1222 vaccination. The receptor set was obtained from an adult in good health.

The chain links TRBV28 to TRBJ1-2; tentatively, D is TRBD1 (5 bases). Trimming removed 8 bases from V and 4 bases from J, with 17 bases in between. This CDR3 is 14 amino acids long. Germline V CDR1 and CDR2: MDHEN, SYDVKM. The CDR3 loop reads CASGGGTSSYGYTF. For the CDR3, the DNA is TGTGCCAGCGGGGGGGGAACAAGTAGCTATGGCTACACCTTC.

The chain combines TRBV24-1 with TRBJ1-2; no clear D. CDR3 length equals 14 residues. Germline V CDR1 and CDR2: KGHDR, SFDVKD. V was pared by 2 bases and J by 1 base, with 7 bases between. This CDR3 is CATSDWAINYGYTF. CDR3 DNA sequence: TGTGCCACCAGTGATTGGGCGATTAACTATGGCTACACCTTC.

The chain is built from TRBV13 and TRBJ2-2, with TRBD1 identical over 7 bases. V dropped 2 bases and J dropped 0; count of bases not matched to a gene: 3. Germline loops: CDR1 PRHDT, CDR2 FYEKMQ (reference sequence). The CDR3 contains 16 residues. This chain's CDR3 is CASSLPTGTNTGELFF. The CDR3 DNA follows: TGTGCCAGCAGCTTACCGACAGGGACGAACACCGGGGAGCTGTTTTTT.

The genes are TRBV29-1 and TRBJ2-7; the D gene is possibly TRBD2 (7 bases). Germline V CDR1 and CDR2: SQVTM, ANQGSEA. Trimming removed 4 bases from V and 0 bases from J, with 13 bases in between. The CDR3 is 14 amino acids. CDR3 in amino acids: CSVGGRGGSYEQYF. The CDR3 DNA follows: TGCAGCGTTGGAGGGAGGGGGGGCTCCTACGAGCAGTACTTC.

The rearrangement joins TRBV11-3 to TRBJ2-7, with TRBD2 as a possible D gene (5 bases). Germline V CDR1 and CDR2: SGHNT, YENEEA. There are 16 residues in the CDR3. Deletions cut 3 bases from V and 5 bases from J, with 20 bases between. CDR3 DNA: TGTGCCAGCAGCTTGCAATCACGAGCCGCGGGTCACGAGCAGTACTTC. Translation: CASSLQSRAAGHEQYF.

V is TRBV5-1 and J is TRBJ1-1; perhaps TRBD1 as D (5 bases). V gave up 1 base and J gave up 1 base, with 8 bases separating them. The CDR3 runs 14 residues. Germline V gene data show CDR1 as SGHRS and CDR2 as YFSETQ. CDR3 DNA sequence: TGCGCCAGCAGCTTGATGCAGGGGAACACTGAAGCTTTCTTT. Translation: CASSLMQGNTEAFF.

This chain links TRBV25-1 with TRBJ1-4; D is perhaps TRBD1 (6 bases). Deletions cut 1 base from V and 8 bases from J, with 11 bases between. CDR3 length equals 14 residues. Germline CDR1 is MGHDK and CDR2 is SYGVNS. In DNA form, the CDR3 reads TGTGCCAGCAGTGAATGGCGGGGGCAGGAAAAACTGTTTTTT. It is translated as CASSEWRGQEKLFF. The variable domain in full, completed from reference TRBV25-1 and TRBJ1-4, reads EADIYQTPRYLVIGTGKKITLECSQTMGHDKMYWYQQDPGMELHLIHYSYGVNSTEKGDLSSESTVSRIRTEHFPLTLESARPSHTSQYLCASSEWRGQEKLFFGSGTQLSVL.

The chain couples TRBV7-3 to TRBJ1-1; 11 positions match TRBD1. CDR3 length equals 15 residues. The trim removed 1 base at V and 7 bases at J, leaving 5 bases unmatched. The germline CDR1 and CDR2 sequences are SGHTA and FQGTGA. CDR3 DNA sequence: TGTGCCAGCAGCTTAATCGGACAGGGGGCTTTTGAAGCTTTCTTT. Translation gives CASSLIGQGAFEAFF.

The genes are TRBV6-5 and TRBJ1-1; D may be TRBD1 (5 bases). Germline CDR1 and CDR2: MNHEY and SVGAGI. V was pared by 6 bases and J by 0 bases, with 11 bases between. The CDR3 is 14 amino acids. The CDR3 DNA follows: TGTGCCAGCAGCGGGACGGGAATGAACACTGAAGCTTTCTTT. Translated: CASSGTGMNTEAFF.

V gene TRBV27 combines with J gene TRBJ2-1; D remains unclear. The CDR3 is 13 amino acids. The V and J ends lost 3 bases and 4 bases respectively, with 7 bases between them. The germline CDR1 and CDR2 sequences are MNHEY and SMNVEV (reference sequence). The CDR3 reads CASSFSQYNEQFF. The CDR3 region has the DNA TGTGCCAGCAGTTTTTCCCAGTACAATGAGCAGTTCTTC.

The chain joins TRBV7-9 to TRBJ1-1; the match to TRBD1 covers 8 bases. The CDR3 runs 15 residues. Germline CDR1 is SEHNR and CDR2 is FQNEAQ (reference sequence). V trimming: 5 bases; J trimming: 1 base; junction bases outside the gene matches: 6. For the CDR3, the DNA is TGTGCCAGCAGCCCAGGGGGCAGGGCGAACACTGAAGCTTTCTTT. This encodes CASSPGGRANTEAFF.

The CDR3 DNA reads as TGTGCCAGCAGCTTCCAAGCGGGGGGGCCAAACAATGAGCAGTTCTTC. Translating gives CASSFQAGGPNNEQFF. This chain joins TRBV11-3 and TRBJ2-1; 10 bases line up with TRBD2. CDR1 SGHNT and CDR2 YENEEA come from the germline V gene. With V trimmed by 3 bases and J by 5 bases, 7 bases remained unmatched. The CDR3 extends over 16 amino acids.

The table lists this clone with a count of one. The chain recombines TRBV19 with TRBJ1-1; 7 bases map to TRBD1. The CDR3 runs to 15 residues. Per germline, CDR1 LNHDA and CDR2 SQIVND (reference sequence). Germline trimming cut 4 bases from V and 2 bases from J; bases unmatched to any gene: 7. The CDR3 reads CASSTRQGINTEAFF. The CDR3 DNA follows: TGTGCCAGTAGTACCAGACAGGGAATAAACACTGAAGCTTTCTTT.

The chain couples TRBV5-1 to TRBJ2-1, with TRBD2 matching 10 bases. V lost 0 bases and J lost 0; bases outside the gene matches: 3. The CDR3 runs 17 residues. CDR1 is SGHRS and CDR2 is YFSETQ in the germline V gene. This chain's CDR3 is CASSLGASGSSYNEQFF. In DNA form, the CDR3 reads TGCGCCAGCAGCTTGGGGGCTAGCGGGAGCTCCTACAATGAGCAGTTCTTC.

CDR3 sequence reads: CASSADRTGAQYF. The CDR3 nucleotides read TGTGCCAGCAGCGCAGACAGGACAGGCGCACAGTACTTC. V and J are TRBV21-1 and TRBJ2-5; the table's D call of TRBD1 was not tested on the DNA. TRBV21-1 is recorded as a pseudogene. The CDR3 totals 13 residues.

The chain employs TRBV28 and TRBJ1-5; a possible D gene is TRBD1 (5 bases). Trimming cost V 7 bases and J 3 bases, with 16 bases left between them. Germline V gene data show CDR1 as MDHEN and CDR2 as SYDVKM. CDR3 length: 15 amino acids. The CDR3 reads CASTRGDLSNQPQHF. The CDR3 DNA reads TGTGCCAGCACCCGAGGGGACCTCTCCAATCAGCCCCAGCATTTT.

The gene calls are TRBV7-2 and TRBJ1-1; 8 positions agree with TRBD1. CDR3 length equals 15 residues. With 6 bases clipped from V and 2 bases from J, the junction kept 8 bases outside the gene matches. Germline V lookup: CDR1 SGHTA, CDR2 FQGNSA. The CDR3 coding sequence is TGTGCCAGCAGGTCCGGGACAGGCATTAACACTGAAGCTTTCTTT. Translated: CASRSGTGINTEAFF.

V gene TRBV5-4 combines with J gene TRBJ1-2; D is uncertain. Germline CDR1 and CDR2: SGHNT and YYREEE (reference sequence). The CDR3 totals 14 residues. V was clipped by 5 bases and J by 1 base, with 12 bases between them. The CDR3 DNA is TGTGCCAGCAGGGTCGCCGCAGATAACTATGGCTACACCTTC. This encodes CASRVAADNYGYTF.

The chain recombines TRBV2 with TRBJ2-1; D uncertain. The germline V gene has CDR1 SNHLY and CDR2 FYNNEI. Trimming removed 8 bases from V and 3 bases from J, with 5 bases in between. The CDR3 sequence is 11 residues long. CDR3 nucleotides: TGTGCCAGCTCGGACTACAATGAGCAGTTCTTC. Protein sequence: CASSDYNEQFF.

This sequence joins TRBV5-1 and TRBJ1-4; a weak D match, TRBD1 (5 bases). V was cut by 0 bases and J by 5 bases, with 11 bases left in between. The CDR3 totals 15 residues. Germline assignment: CDR1 SGHRS and CDR2 YFSETQ. The DNA for the CDR3 is TGCGCCAGCAGCTTGGAGGGGCTGCTAAATGAAAAACTGTTTTTT. It codes for CASSLEGLLNEKLFF.

V gene TRBV10-3 combines with J gene TRBJ2-1, with 12 bases lining up with TRBD1. V was clipped by 5 bases and J by 8 bases; unmatched bases: 4. The germline CDR1 and CDR2 sequences are ENHRY and SYGVKD. This CDR3 contains 14 residues. CDR3 sequence (DNA): TGTGCCATCAGTACGGGACAGGGGGCATATGAGCAGTTCTTC. This codes for CAISTGQGAYEQFF.